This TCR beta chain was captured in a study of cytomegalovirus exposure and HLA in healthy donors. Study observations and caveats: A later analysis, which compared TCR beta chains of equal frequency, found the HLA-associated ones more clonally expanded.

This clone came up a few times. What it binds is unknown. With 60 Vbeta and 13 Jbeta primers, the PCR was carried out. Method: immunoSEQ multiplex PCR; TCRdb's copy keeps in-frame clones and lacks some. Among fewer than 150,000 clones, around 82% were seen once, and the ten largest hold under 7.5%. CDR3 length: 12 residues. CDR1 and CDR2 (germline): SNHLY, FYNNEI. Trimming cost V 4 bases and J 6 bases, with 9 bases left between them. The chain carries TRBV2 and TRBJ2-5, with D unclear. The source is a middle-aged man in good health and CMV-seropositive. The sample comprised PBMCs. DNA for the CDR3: TGTGCCAGCAGTGCCAGTGAACAGACCCAGTACTTC. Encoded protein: CASSASEQTQYF.